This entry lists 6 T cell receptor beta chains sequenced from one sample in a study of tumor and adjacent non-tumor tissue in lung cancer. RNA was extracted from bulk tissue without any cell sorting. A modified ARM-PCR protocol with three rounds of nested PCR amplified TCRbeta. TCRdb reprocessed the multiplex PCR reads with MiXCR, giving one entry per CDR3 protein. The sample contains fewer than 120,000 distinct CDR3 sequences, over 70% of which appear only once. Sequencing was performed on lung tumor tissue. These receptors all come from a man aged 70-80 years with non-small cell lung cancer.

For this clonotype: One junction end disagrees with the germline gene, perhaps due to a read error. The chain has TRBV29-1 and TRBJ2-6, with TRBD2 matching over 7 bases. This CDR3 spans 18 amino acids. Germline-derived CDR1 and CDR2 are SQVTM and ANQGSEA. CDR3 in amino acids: CSVVGERGGPSGADVLTF. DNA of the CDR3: TGCAGCGTCGTGGGTGAAAGGGGAGGGCCCTCTGGGGCCGACGTCCTGACTTTC.

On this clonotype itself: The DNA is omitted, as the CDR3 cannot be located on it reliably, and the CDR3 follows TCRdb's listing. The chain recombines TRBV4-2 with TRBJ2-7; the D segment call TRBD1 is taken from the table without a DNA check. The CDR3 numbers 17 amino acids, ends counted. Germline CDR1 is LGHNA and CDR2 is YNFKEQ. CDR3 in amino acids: CASSHAVRRQGEDKQYF.

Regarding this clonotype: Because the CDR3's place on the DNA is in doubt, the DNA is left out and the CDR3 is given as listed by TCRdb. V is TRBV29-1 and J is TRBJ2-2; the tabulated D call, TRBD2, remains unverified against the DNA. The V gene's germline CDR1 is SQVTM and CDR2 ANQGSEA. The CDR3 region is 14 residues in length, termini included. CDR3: CSADVAGGTAESFF.

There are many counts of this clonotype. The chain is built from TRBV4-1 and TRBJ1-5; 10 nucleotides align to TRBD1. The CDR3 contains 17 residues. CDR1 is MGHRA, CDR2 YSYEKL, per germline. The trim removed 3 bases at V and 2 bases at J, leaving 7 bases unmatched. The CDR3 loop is CASSQGTGDDGNQPQHF. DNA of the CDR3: TGCGCCAGCAGCCAGGGGACAGGGGATGATGGCAATCAGCCCCAGCATTTT.

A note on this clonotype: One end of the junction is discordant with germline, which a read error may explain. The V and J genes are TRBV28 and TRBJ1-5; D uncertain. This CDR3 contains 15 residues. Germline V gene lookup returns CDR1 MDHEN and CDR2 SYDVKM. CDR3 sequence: CANSPSTGGNQPQHF. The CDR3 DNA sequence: TGTGCCAACAGTCCCTCGACGGGCGGCAATCAGCCCCAGCATTTC.

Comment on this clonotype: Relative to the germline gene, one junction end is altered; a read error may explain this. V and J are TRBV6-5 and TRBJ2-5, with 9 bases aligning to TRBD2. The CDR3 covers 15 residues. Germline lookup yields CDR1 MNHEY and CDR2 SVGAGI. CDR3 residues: CASSPIAGAEEIQYF. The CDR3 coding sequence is TGTGCCAGCAGCCCCATAGCGGGAGCAGAAGAGATCCAGTACTTC.